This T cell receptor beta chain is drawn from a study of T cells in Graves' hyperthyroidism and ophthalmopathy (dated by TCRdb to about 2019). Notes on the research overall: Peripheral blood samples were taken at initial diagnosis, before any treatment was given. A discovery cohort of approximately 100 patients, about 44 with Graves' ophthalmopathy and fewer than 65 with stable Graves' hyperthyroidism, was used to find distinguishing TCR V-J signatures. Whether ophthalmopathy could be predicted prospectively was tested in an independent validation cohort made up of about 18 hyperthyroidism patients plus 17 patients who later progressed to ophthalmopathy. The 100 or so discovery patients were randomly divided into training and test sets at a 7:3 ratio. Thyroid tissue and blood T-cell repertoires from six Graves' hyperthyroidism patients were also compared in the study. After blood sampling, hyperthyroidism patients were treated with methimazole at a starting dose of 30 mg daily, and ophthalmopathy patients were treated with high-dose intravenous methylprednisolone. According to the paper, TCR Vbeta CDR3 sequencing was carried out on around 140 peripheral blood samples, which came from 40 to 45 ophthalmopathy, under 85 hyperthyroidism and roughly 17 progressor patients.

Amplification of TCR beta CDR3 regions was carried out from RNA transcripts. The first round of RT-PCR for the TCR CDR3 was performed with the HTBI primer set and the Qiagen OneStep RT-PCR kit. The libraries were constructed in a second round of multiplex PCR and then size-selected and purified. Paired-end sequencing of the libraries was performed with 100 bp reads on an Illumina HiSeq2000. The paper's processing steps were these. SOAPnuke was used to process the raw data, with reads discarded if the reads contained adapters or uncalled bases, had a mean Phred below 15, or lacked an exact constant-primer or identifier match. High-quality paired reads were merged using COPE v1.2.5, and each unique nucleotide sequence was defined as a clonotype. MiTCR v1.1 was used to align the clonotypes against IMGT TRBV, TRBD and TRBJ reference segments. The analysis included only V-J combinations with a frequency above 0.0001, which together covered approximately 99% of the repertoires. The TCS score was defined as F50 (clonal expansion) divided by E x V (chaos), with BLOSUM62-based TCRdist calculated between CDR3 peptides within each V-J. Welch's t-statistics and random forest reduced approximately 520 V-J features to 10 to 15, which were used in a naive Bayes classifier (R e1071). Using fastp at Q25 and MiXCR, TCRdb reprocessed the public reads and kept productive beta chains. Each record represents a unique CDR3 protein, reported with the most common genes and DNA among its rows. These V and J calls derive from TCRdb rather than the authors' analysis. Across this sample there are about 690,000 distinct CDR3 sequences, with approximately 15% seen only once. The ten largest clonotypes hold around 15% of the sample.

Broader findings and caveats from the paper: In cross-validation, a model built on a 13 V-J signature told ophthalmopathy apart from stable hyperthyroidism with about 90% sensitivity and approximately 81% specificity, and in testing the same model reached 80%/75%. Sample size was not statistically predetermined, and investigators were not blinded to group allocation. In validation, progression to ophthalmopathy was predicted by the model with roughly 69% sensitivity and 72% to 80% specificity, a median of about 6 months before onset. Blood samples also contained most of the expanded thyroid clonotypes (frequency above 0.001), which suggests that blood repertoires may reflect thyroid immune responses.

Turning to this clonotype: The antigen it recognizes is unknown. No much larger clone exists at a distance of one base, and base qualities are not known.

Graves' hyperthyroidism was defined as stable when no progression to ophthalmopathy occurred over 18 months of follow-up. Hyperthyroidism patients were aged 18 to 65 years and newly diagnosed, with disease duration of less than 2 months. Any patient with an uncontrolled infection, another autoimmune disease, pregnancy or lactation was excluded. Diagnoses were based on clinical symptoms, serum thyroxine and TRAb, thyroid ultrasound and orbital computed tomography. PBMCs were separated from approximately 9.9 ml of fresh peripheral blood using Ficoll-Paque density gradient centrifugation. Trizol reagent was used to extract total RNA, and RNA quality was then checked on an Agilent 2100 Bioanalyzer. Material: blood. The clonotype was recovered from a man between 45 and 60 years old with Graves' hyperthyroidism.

The CDR3 reads CASSINSGRSNSPLHF. The nucleotides read TGTGCCAGTAGTATCAATTCGGGACGGAGCAATTCACCCCTCCACTTT. The chain is made from TRBV19 and TRBJ1-6; the D gene is possibly TRBD1, with 5 bases matching. Trimming removed 3 bases from V and 7 bases from J, leaving 16 bases between the germline ends. The cysteine opens and the phenylalanine closes a CDR3 of 16 amino acids. The kept DNA is CDR3 alone, 48 bases in frame from the first base. CDR1 and CDR2 are read off the germline V gene (reference sequence) as LNHDA and SQIVND. The full variable domain, with segments outside the CDR3 supplied by the reference TRBV19 and TRBJ1-6 proteins, appears as DGGITQSPKYLFRKEGQNVTLSCEQNLNHDAMYWYRQDPGQGLRLIYYSQIVNDFQKGDIAEGYSVSREKKESFPLTVTSAQKNPTAFYLCASSINSGRSNSPLHFGNGTRLTVT.